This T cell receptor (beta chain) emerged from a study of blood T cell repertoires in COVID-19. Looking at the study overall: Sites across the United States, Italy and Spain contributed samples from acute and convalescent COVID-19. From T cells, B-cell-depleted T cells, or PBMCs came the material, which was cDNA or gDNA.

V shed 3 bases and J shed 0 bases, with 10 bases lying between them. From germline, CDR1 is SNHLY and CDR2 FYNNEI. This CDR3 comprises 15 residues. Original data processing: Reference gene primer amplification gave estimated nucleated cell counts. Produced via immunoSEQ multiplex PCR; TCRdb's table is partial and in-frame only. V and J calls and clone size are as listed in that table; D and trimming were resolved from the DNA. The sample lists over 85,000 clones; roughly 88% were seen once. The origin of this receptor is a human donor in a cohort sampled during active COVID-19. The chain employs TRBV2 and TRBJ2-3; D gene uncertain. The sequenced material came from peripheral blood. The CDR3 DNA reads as TGTGCCAGCAGTGACGGTGATTCTAGCACAGATACGCAGTATTTT. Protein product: CASSDGDSSTDTQYF.